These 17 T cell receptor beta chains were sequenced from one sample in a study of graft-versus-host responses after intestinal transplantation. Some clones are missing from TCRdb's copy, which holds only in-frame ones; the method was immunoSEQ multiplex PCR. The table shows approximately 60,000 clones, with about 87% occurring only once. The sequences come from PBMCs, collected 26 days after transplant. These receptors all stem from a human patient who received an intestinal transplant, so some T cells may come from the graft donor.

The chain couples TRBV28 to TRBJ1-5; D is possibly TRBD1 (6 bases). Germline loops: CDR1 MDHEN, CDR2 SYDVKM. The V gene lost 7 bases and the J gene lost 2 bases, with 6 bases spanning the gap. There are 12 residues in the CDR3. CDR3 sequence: CASKGGNQPQHF. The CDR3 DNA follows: TGTGCCAGCAAGGGGGGCAATCAGCCCCAGCATTTT.

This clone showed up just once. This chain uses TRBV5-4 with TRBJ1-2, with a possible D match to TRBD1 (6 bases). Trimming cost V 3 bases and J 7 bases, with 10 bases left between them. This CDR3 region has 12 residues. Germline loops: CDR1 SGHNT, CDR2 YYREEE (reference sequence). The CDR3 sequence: CASSSGEAGYTF. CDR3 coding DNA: TGTGCCAGCAGCTCAGGGGAAGCTGGCTACACCTTC.

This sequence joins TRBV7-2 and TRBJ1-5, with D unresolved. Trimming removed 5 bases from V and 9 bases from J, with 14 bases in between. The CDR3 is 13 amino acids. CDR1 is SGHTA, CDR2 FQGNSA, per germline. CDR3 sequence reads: CASSDLAGGPQHF. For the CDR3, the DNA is TGTGCCAGCAGCGATCTGGCGGGTGGGCCCCAGCATTTT.

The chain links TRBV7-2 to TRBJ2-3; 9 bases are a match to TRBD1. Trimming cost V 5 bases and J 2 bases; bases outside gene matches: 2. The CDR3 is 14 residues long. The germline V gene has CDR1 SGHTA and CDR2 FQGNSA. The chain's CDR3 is CASSVQGATDTQYF. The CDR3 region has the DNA TGTGCCAGCAGCGTACAGGGGGCCACAGATACGCAGTATTTT.

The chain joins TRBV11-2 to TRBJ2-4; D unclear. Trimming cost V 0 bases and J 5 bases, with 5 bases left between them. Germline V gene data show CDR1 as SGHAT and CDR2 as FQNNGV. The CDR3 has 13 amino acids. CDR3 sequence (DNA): TGTGCCAGCAGCTTAGATGGAGAAAACATTCAGTACTTC. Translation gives CASSLDGENIQYF.

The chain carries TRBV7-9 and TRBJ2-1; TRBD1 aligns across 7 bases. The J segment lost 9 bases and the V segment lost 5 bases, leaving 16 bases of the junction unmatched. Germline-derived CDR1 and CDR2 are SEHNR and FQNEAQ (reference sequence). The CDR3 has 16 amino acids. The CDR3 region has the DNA TGTGCCAGCAGCCAAACTCGACAGGGCCTCGAGGGTGAGCAGTTCTTC. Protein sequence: CASSQTRQGLEGEQFF.

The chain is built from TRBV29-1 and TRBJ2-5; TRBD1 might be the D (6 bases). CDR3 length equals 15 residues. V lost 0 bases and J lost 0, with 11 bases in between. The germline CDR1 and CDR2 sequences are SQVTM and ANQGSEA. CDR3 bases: TGCAGCGTTGAAGAGATCGGACAGTACCAAGAGACCCAGTACTTC. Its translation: CSVEEIGQYQETQYF. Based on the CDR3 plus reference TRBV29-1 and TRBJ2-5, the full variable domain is SAVISQKPSRDICQRGTSLTIQCQVDSQVTMMFWYRQQPGQSLTLIATANQGSEATYESGFVIDKFPISRPNLTFSTLTVSNMSPEDSSIYLCSVEEIGQYQETQYFGPGTRLLVL.

The CDR3 loop reads CASSQEWGSASKMQYF. CDR3 coding DNA: TGCGCCAGCAGCCAAGAATGGGGTAGCGCCTCTAAAATGCAGTATTTT. The chain recombines TRBV4-3 with TRBJ2-3; D is perhaps TRBD2 (5 bases). The CDR3 runs 16 residues. Germline loops: CDR1 LGHNA, CDR2 YSLEER. The V end was cut by 0 bases, the J end by 11 bases, with 21 bases between.

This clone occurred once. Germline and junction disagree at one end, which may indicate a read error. Here the CDR3 reads CASSWEGGYGCTF. CDR3 bases: TGTGCCAGCAGTTGGGAAGGGGGATATGGCTGCACCTTC. The V call is TRBV6-5, the J call TRBJ1-2; possible D gene TRBD1, 6 bases. CDR3 length: 13 amino acids. Germline CDR1 MNHEY, CDR2 SVGAGI.

CDR3 region: CASSSTRQGDEKLFF. The CDR3, as DNA: TGTGCCAGCAGTTCGACACGACAGGGAGATGAAAAACTGTTTTTT. This chain uses TRBV28 with TRBJ1-4, with 7 positions matching TRBD1. Germline CDR1 and CDR2: MDHEN and SYDVKM. The V gene end was trimmed by 4 bases and the J gene end by 6 bases; junction bases not matched to a gene: 8. CDR3 length equals 15 residues.

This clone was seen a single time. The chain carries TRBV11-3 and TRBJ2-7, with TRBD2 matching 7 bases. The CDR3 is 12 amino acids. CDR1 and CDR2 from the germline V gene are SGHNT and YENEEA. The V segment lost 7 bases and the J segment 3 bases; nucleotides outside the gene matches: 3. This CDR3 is CASTRGDYEQYF. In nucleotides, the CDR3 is TGTGCCAGCACCCGGGGGGACTACGAGCAGTACTTC. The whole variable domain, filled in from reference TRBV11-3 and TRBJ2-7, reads EAGVVQSPRYKIIEKKQPVAFWCNPISGHNTLYWYLQNLGQGPELLIRYENEEAVDDSQLPKDRFSAERLKGVDSTLKIQPAELGDSAVYLCASTRGDYEQYFGPGTRLTVT.

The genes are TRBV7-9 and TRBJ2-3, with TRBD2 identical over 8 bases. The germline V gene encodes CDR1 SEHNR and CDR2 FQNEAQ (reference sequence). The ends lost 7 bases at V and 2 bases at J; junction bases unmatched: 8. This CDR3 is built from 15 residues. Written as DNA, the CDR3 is TGTGCCAGCACAATAGGCGGGGGGCACACAGATACGCAGTATTTT. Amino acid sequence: CASTIGGGHTDTQYF.

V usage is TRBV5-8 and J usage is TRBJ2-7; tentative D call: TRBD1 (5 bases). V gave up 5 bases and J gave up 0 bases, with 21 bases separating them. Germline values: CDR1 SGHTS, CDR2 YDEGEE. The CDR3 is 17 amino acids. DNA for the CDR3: TGTGCCAGCAGGACCAGAACATCAGGGCCGAGCTCCTACGAGCAGTACGTC. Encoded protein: CASRTRTSGPSSYEQYV.

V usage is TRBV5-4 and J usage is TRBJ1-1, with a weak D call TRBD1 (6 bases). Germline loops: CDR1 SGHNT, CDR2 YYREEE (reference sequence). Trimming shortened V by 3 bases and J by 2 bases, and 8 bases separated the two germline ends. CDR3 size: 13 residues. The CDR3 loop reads CASSSRGNTEAFF. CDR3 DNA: TGTGCCAGCAGCTCCAGGGGTAACACTGAAGCTTTCTTT.

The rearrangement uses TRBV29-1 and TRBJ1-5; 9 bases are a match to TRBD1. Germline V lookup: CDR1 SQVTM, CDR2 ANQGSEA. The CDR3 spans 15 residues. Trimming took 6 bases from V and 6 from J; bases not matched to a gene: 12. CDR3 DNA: TGCAGCGTCTCCCCCGGACAGGGGCGAGGTCAGCCCCAGCATTTT. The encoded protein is CSVSPGQGRGQPQHF.

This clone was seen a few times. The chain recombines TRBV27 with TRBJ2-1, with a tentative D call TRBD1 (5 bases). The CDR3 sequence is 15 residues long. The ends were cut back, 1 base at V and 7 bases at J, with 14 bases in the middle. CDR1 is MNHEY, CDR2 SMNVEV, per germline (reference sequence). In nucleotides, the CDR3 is TGTGCCAGCAGTTTATGGCTAGGGGTGGCTAATGAGCAGTTCTTC. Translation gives CASSLWLGVANEQFF.

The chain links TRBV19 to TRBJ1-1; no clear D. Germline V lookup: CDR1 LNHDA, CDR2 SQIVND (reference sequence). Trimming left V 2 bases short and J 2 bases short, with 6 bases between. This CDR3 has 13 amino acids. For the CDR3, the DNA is TGTGCCAGTAGTATAACGGGAAACACTGAAGCTTTCTTT. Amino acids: CASSITGNTEAFF.